Described below is a single T cell receptor beta chain sequence and its context. The data originate from a study of blood T cell repertoires in COVID-19. Study-wide background: COVID-19 samples collected from the United States, Italy and Spain covered acute and convalescent phases.

Authors' methods: Reference gene primer amplification in the assay estimated nucleated cell counts. Only in-frame clones appear in the TCRdb table, and some are missing; sequencing was by immunoSEQ multiplex PCR. From that table come the V and J calls and clone size; the DNA was used to work out D and trimming. The sample yields around 250,000 clones, around four fifths seen once. Specimen: peripheral blood. The clonotype was recovered from an elderly man with acute or convalescent COVID-19.

This CDR3 reads CAISDKGRALAGELFF. CDR3 sequence (DNA): TGTGCCATCAGTGATAAAGGTCGAGCTCTAGCCGGGGAGCTGTTTTTT. The genes are TRBV10-3 and TRBJ2-2; unclear D gene. V was cut by 3 bases and J by 6 bases, with 17 bases left in between. The CDR3 has 16 amino acids. The germline CDR1 and CDR2 sequences are ENHRY and SYGVKD.